Listed below are T cell receptor beta chains from one sample, sequenced in a study of shared T cell receptors in the human thymus. Sequencing used immunoSEQ multiplex PCR; TCRdb keeps in-frame clones, though not all of them. The table records some 700,000 clones, approximately 85% of them present only once. These same data were also listed under a study on human thymus T cells.

Sequenced: thymocytes. Receptor source: a girl less than two years old with a congenital heart defect. The CDR3 runs from the conserved cysteine through the conserved F or W. D genes are given only for firm matches. For some rows the clone size is stated as once, few or many, or as a class when expanded; others skip it.

D,V,size,J,DNA,CDR3
.,TRBV14,.,TRBJ1-6,TGTGCCAGCAGCCAAGCTCTCGTCAGGGGCGTCGGTTCACCCCTCCACTTT,CASSQALVRGVGSPLHF
.,TRBV7-8,.,TRBJ2-3,TGTGCCAGCAGCGTTTTACGTCGCGGGGGCTTGATGACAGATACGCAGTATTTT,CASSVLRRGGLMTDTQYF
TRBD2,TRBV19,.,TRBJ2-7,TGTGCCAGTAGTATCCTAGGCGAGCGGGGGCCGTACGAGCAGTACTTC,CASSILGERGPYEQYF
TRBD1,TRBV7-8,.,TRBJ1-2,TGTGCCAGCAGCCCTCATCAGCGGACAGGGAGACCGCATGGCTACACCTTC,CASSPHQRTGRPHGYTF
.,TRBV7-2,.,TRBJ1-2,TGTGCCAGCAGCTTAGGACTCTATGGCTACACCTTC,CASSLGLYGYTF
.,TRBV12-5,.,TRBJ2-5,TGTGCTAGTGGTTTGTGCCTACAGGGAACCGGAGAGACCCAGTACTTC,CASGLCLQGTGETQYF
.,TRBV27,.,TRBJ2-2,TGTGCCAGCAGGGACCCCACTAGCTCGAACGGGGAGCTGTTTTTT,CASRDPTSSNGELFF
.,TRBV5-4,.,TRBJ1-2,TGTGCCAGCAGCCGTGCCGGGAAGGATGGCTACACCTTC,CASSRAGKDGYTF
.,TRBV13,.,TRBJ1-4,TGTGCCAGCAGCTTCGACTTGGGGAGGGGGGATGAAAAACTGTTTTTT,CASSFDLGRGDEKLFF
TRBD1,TRBV4-3,.,TRBJ1-4,TGCGCCAGCAGCAAGTCAGGCCGGGACAGGGCAATCAGTCGTGAAAAACTGTTTTTT,CASSKSGRDRAISREKLFF
.,TRBV2,.,TRBJ1-6,TGTGCCAGCACCAAGACAGAGTATAATTCACCCCTCCACTTT,CASTKTEYNSPLHF
TRBD1,TRBV5-6,.,TRBJ2-7,TGTGCCAGCAGCGCGACAGGGTTCTCCTACGAGCAGTACTTC,CASSATGFSYEQYF
.,TRBV4-2,.,TRBJ1-4,TGTGCCAGCAGCCAAGGGCGCCGGGGGGGAGACAGTGAAAAACTGTTTTTT,CASSQGRRGGDSEKLFF
.,TRBV4-3,.,TRBJ2-1,TGCGCCAGCAGCCAAGACTCCGGGAATGAGCAGTTCTTC,CASSQDSGNEQFF
TRBD1,TRBV14,.,TRBJ1-1,TGTGCCAGCAGCCAAGGGGGACAGGGGGAAGGGAGCACTGAAGCTTTCTTT,CASSQGGQGEGSTEAFF
.,TRBV10-3,.,TRBJ1-2,TGTGCCATCGCTCAAGATGATACGGAAGGATCGGGGGGCTACACCTTC,CAIAQDDTEGSGGYTF
.,TRBV14,.,TRBJ1-3,TGTGCCAGCAGCCAAGGGACAGCTGGAAACACCATATATTTT,CASSQGTAGNTIYF
TRBD1,TRBV7-9,.,TRBJ2-5,TGTGCCAGCAGCTTACTCCCTGGACAGGCCCAACAGACCCAGTACTTC,CASSLLPGQAQQTQYF
.,TRBV11-1,.,TRBJ2-1,TGTGCCAGCAGCTTGCTTGACAGCTACAATGAGCAGTTCTTC,CASSLLDSYNEQFF
.,TRBV15,.,TRBJ1-1,TGTGCCACCAGCAGAAACGACACGGCCCAGAACACTGAAGCTTTCTTT,CATSRNDTAQNTEAFF
.,TRBV11-2,.,TRBJ2-5,TGTGCCAGCAGCTTAGGCCAACTAGTCCGAGAGACCCAGTACTTC,CASSLGQLVRETQYF
TRBD1,TRBV5-1,once,TRBJ1-2,TGCGCCAGCAACCCGGGACAGATTAACTATGGCTACACCTTC,CASNPGQINYGYTF
TRBD1,TRBV10-3,.,TRBJ1-1,TGTGCCGTGAACCGGGACAGGGAAAAAGGGGCTTTCTTT,CAVNRDREKGAFF
.,TRBV18,.,TRBJ1-1,TGTGCCAGCTCACCACGACTTCTTGCCAGGGTGATTGACACTGAAGCTTTCTTT,CASSPRLLARVIDTEAFF
TRBD1,TRBV11-2,.,TRBJ2-3,TGTGCCAGCAGCTGTACAGGGACAGGGACTAGCACAGATACGCAGTATTTT,CASSCTGTGTSTDTQYF
TRBD1,TRBV7-2,.,TRBJ1-1,TGTGCCAGCAGCTCTCTTATGCCCAGACAGGGGGCGAGAGCTTTCTTT,CASSSLMPRQGARAFF
TRBD1,TRBV2,.,TRBJ1-2,TGTGCCAGCAGCCTAAACAGGGGTGGCTACACCTTC,CASSLNRGGYTF
TRBD1,TRBV18,.,TRBJ1-1,TGTGCCAGCTCACCAACCTGGGACAGGGGAAGGCTTAACACTGAAGCTTTCTTT,CASSPTWDRGRLNTEAFF
.,TRBV5-1,.,TRBJ1-6,TGCGCCAGCAGCCCACACACAGGGTTCAATTCACCCCTCCACTTT,CASSPHTGFNSPLHF
.,TRBV15,.,TRBJ2-2,TGTGCCACCAGCATTGGGAAGGGCGCAACCCGGGAGGAGCTGTTTTTT,CATSIGKGATREELFF
.,TRBV2,.,TRBJ2-3,TGTGCCAGCAGTCTAACTATTTTGGATACGCAGTATTTT,CASSLTILDTQYF